This T cell receptor beta chain appears in the sequencing data of a study of T cells in Graves' hyperthyroidism and ophthalmopathy. RNA transcripts served as the template for amplifying TCR beta CDR3 regions. Initially, a first-round RT-PCR of the TCR CDR3 employed the HTBI primer set. Via MiXCR, TCRdb re-called the multiplex PCR reads, giving one row per CDR3 protein. The sample lists 200,000 to 300,000 distinct CDR3 sequences, 24% occurring once. With 3 bases clipped from V and 7 bases from J, the junction kept 9 bases outside the gene matches. CDR3 size: 16 residues. Germline CDR1 reads MDHEN; CDR2 reads SYDVKM. Uncontrolled infection, other autoimmune disease, pregnancy or lactation excluded patients. The PBMCs were sourced from fresh peripheral blood (around 10 ml). Regarding the study as a whole: The model's output predicted ophthalmopathy at a median of approximately 6.5 months prior to onset. Blood also contained most expanded thyroid clonotypes above 0.001.

There are a few counts of this clonotype. What it recognizes is unknown. This clonotype originated in a woman aged 40 to 50 with Graves' ophthalmopathy. The sequencing sample was made of blood. The gene calls are TRBV28 and TRBJ1-6; TRBD1 matches 7 bases. The CDR3 sequence is CASSFEGTVENSPLHF. CDR3 DNA: TGTGCCAGCAGTTTTGAGGGGACAGTAGAAAATTCACCCCTCCACTTT.